This record covers a single T cell receptor (beta chain). Repertoires were generated with immunoSEQ multiplex PCR, while TCRdb's copy carries only in-frame clones and drops some. Counted here are 400,000 to 450,000 clones, roughly nine tenths occurring once; the ten biggest clones make up roughly 1.1%. The CDR3 length is 16 residues. Germline V lookup: CDR1 MDHEN, CDR2 SYDVKM. V lost 2 bases and J lost 4; bases outside the gene matches: 8. This specimen comes from a study of blood T cell repertoires in COVID-19. Study as a whole: Samples representing acute and convalescent COVID-19 were sourced from the United States, Italy and Spain.

The chain joins TRBV28 to TRBJ1-1, with 9 bases that match TRBD1. The material sequenced was PBMCs or T cells enriched from blood (not recorded which). The origin of this receptor is a man aged 25-45 years who had recovered from COVID-19. Written as DNA, the CDR3 is TGTGCCAGCAGTTTAAGACACGGGACAGGGCCCACTGAAGCTTTCTTT. As protein: CASSLRHGTGPTEAFF.